This T cell receptor beta chain was found in a study of spatial heterogeneity in lung cancer. The study, taken as a whole, reports: Mutation tallies in tumors tracked expanded intratumoral alpha and beta TCR counts.

As to time point: sample taken at primary tumor resection. V dropped 0 bases and J dropped 6 bases, with 8 bases sitting between them. Per the germline V gene, CDR1 is SGHDN and CDR2 is FVKESK. This CDR3 contains 13 residues. This clonotype is judged medium-sized (0.01 to 0.1%). The antigen remains unidentified. TCRdb re-called the 5' RACE reads through MiXCR, storing one row per CDR3 protein. The sample lists fewer than 3,500 distinct CDR3 sequences, 5.5% to 8% seen once, with approximately 10% in the top ten. The sequencing used lung tumor tissue, collected at surgery. The TCR was taken from a female donor with early-stage non-small cell lung cancer. The rearrangement uses TRBV14 and TRBJ1-2; D remains unclear. CDR3 sequence reads: CASSQDLWDGYTF. CDR3 coding DNA: TGTGCCAGCAGCCAAGATCTGTGGGATGGCTACACCTTC.